This TCR beta chain emerged from a study of T-cell reconstitution after alpha-beta-depleted transplantation in children. Preparation of the TCRbeta library involved a method that used unique molecular identifiers. TCRdb fed the PCR reads into MiXCR, producing one record per CDR3 protein. Of fewer than 1 million distinct CDR3 sequences listed, around 17% are singletons. Study findings and constraints: Where alpha-beta T cells came from about two months after transplant was reportedly several hundred expanded graft clones. Surviving recipient T cells and intrathymic progenitors accounted for some patients' high TCRbeta diversity at day 60. Newly produced T cells mostly accounted for T-cell counts and diversity one year post-transplant.

Concerning this clonotype itself: No antigen is known for it.

Specimen: PBMCs, mostly from graft donor cells, collected 360 days after TCRalphabeta/CD19-depleted stem cell transplant. The clonotype originates from a male patient under 18 who had a stem cell transplant for acute lymphoblastic leukemia, so the T cells may come from the graft donor.

This CDR3 is CAISDTTVNTGELFF. The CDR3 DNA follows: TGTGCCATCAGTGATACAACGGTGAACACCGGGGAGCTGTTTTTT. The rearrangement links TRBV10-3 to TRBJ2-2; D unresolved. The length of the CDR3 is 15 residues. V lost 3 bases and J lost 1, with 9 bases in between. Germline V lookup: CDR1 ENHRY, CDR2 SYGVKD.